These T cell receptor beta chains were read from a single sample in a study of PD-L1 blockade in urothelial cancer. Clones were sequenced by immunoSEQ multiplex PCR, and TCRdb holds only the in-frame ones, with some missing. The table shows roughly 49,000 clones, with 70% to 90% occurring only once. The source was PBMCs, collected around atezolizumab (anti-PD-L1) treatment. The receptors here all came from a man aged 55 to 70 with urothelial cancer. Each CDR3 is given with its conserved first and last residue. D genes are given only for firm matches. Expanded clones are given a class, and other clones once, few, many or no size at all.

NA TRBJ2-7 14 NA TRBV29-1 CSVVMQGSPYEQYF TGCAGCGTTGTTATGCAGGGGTCCCCCTACGAGCAGTACTTC
NA TRBJ1-2 12 NA TRBV7-2 CASSWSDYGYTF TGTGCCAGCAGCTGGAGTGACTATGGCTACACCTTC
TRBD1 TRBJ1-1 20 NA TRBV19 CASSMIIVRGTGGSDTEAFF TGTGCCAGTAGTATGATTATCGTCCGGGGAACAGGGGGATCGGACACTGAAGCTTTCTTT
TRBD2 TRBJ2-5 15 NA TRBV4-1 CASSQGTSGRETQYF TGCGCCAGCAGCCAAGGGACTAGCGGGAGAGAGACCCAGTACTTC
NA TRBJ2-7 13 NA TRBV9 CASSVAGSYEQYF TGTGCCAGCAGCGTAGCGGGGTCCTACGAGCAGTACTTC
TRBD1 TRBJ1-4 13 NA TRBV30 CAWSVQGAEKLFF TGTGCCTGGAGTGTCCAGGGGGCTGAAAAACTGTTTTTT
TRBD1 TRBJ2-4 16 NA TRBV9 CASSLRTGSGGNIQYF TGTGCCAGCAGCCTTCGGACAGGTAGTGGTGGAAACATTCAGTACTTC
TRBD2 TRBJ2-7 16 NA TRBV4-1 CASSHPGTSVAYEQYF TGCGCCAGCAGCCACCCCGGGACTAGCGTAGCATACGAGCAGTACTTC
NA TRBJ1-1 18 NA TRBV7-2 CASSFPPGLRGFHTEAFF TGTGCCAGCAGCTTTCCCCCGGGCCTTAGGGGCTTTCACACTGAAGCTTTCTTT
NA TRBJ1-6 14 NA TRBV5-1 CASSLVEVGSPLHF TGCGCCAGCAGCTTGGTGGAGGTTGGCTCACCCCTCCACTTT
NA TRBJ1-1 14 once TRBV5-1 CASSEEAINTEAFF TGCGCCAGCAGCGAAGAGGCAATAAACACTGAAGCTTTCTTT
TRBD1 TRBJ2-5 15 NA TRBV10-3 CAISSRDRTQETQYF TGTGCCATCAGTTCTCGGGACAGAACCCAAGAGACCCAGTACTTC
NA TRBJ1-2 14 NA TRBV15 CATSRDGAEYGYTF TGTGCCACCAGCAGAGATGGGGCAGAGTATGGCTACACCTTC
TRBD1 TRBJ2-5 14 NA TRBV19 CASSIGPGGETQYF TGTGCCAGTAGTATAGGGCCAGGGGGAGAGACCCAGTACTTC
TRBD1 TRBJ2-1 17 NA TRBV27 CASSLLVGTGPSNEQFF TGTGCCAGCAGTTTATTGGTCGGGACAGGGCCAAGCAATGAGCAGTTCTTC
NA TRBJ2-3 17 few TRBV18 CASSPPTGDPSTDTQYF TGTGCCAGCTCACCGCCGACTGGCGACCCTAGCACAGATACGCAGTATTTT
TRBD2 TRBJ2-3 15 NA TRBV6-5 CASSRLATDTDTQYF TGTGCCAGCAGCAGACTAGCGACCGACACAGATACGCAGTATTTT
TRBD2 TRBJ2-1 14 NA TRBV7-8 CASSSLAAAAEQFF TGTGCCAGCAGCTCTCTAGCGGCGGCGGCAGAGCAGTTCTTC
TRBD2 TRBJ2-7 17 NA TRBV30 CAWIPPGTSGSGYEQYF TGTGCCTGGATACCTCCCGGGACTAGCGGGAGCGGATACGAGCAGTACTTC
TRBD1 TRBJ2-1 18 few TRBV4-1 CASSQLRAGTASYNEQFF TGCGCCAGCAGCCAACTAAGAGCCGGGACAGCTTCCTACAATGAGCAGTTCTTC
TRBD1 TRBJ1-1 15 NA TRBV6-5 CASRRTGSQNTEAFF TGTGCCAGCAGGCGGACAGGGTCACAGAACACTGAAGCTTTCTTT
TRBD1 TRBJ2-7 15 NA TRBV7-2 CASSLSGQGAYEQYF TGTGCCAGCAGCCTCTCGGGCCAGGGGGCCTACGAGCAGTACTTC
NA TRBJ2-5 14 NA TRBV7-2 CASSFRFAPETQYF TGTGCCAGCAGCTTCCGATTCGCGCCGGAGACCCAGTACTTC
NA TRBJ2-2 16 few TRBV7-9 CASSSSQRKNTGELFF TGTGCCAGCAGCTCAAGCCAACGCAAGAACACCGGGGAGCTGTTTTTT
NA TRBJ1-2 14 NA TRBV5-8 CASSLTRNVYGYTF TGTGCCAGCAGCCTAACCAGGAACGTCTATGGCTACACCTTC
TRBD1 TRBJ1-2 17 few TRBV30 CAWSVYFWDRDNYGYTF TGTGCCTGGAGTGTATATTTCTGGGACAGGGATAACTATGGCTACACCTTC
NA TRBJ2-5 13 NA TRBV5-1 CASSWGVQETQYF TGCGCCAGCAGCTGGGGAGTCCAAGAGACCCAGTACTTC
NA TRBJ1-6 17 NA TRBV7-8 CASSLQGQGSYNSPLHF TGTGCCAGCAGCTTACAGGGGCAGGGCTCCTATAATTCACCCCTCCACTTT
NA TRBJ2-1 16 NA TRBV6-4 CASSDSPSYSYNEQFF TGTGCCAGCAGTGACTCTCCCAGTTACTCCTACAATGAGCAGTTCTTC
NA TRBJ1-6 15 NA TRBV5-5 CASSPTRGYNSPLHF TGTGCCAGCAGCCCAACAAGGGGCTATAATTCACCCCTCCACTTT
TRBD1 TRBJ1-3 16 NA TRBV4-3 CASSQDWDSSGNTIYF TGCGCCAGCAGCCAAGACTGGGACAGCTCTGGAAACACCATATATTTT
NA TRBJ2-2 12 NA TRBV5-5 CASSSSVWELFF TGTGCCAGCAGTTCTAGCGTGTGGGAGCTGTTTTTT
TRBD1 TRBJ1-2 14 NA TRBV4-3 CASSRLQGADGYTF TGCGCCAGCAGCCGTCTACAGGGGGCGGACGGCTACACCTTC
NA TRBJ2-1 14 NA TRBV6-1 CASKGWRWGDEQFF TGTGCCAGCAAAGGGTGGCGGTGGGGAGATGAGCAGTTCTTC
TRBD1 TRBJ1-2 13 NA TRBV14 CASSRDSYYGYTF TGTGCCAGCAGCCGGGACAGCTACTATGGCTACACCTTC
TRBD2 TRBJ2-3 16 once TRBV5-1 CASSTRTSDSTDTQYF TGCGCCAGCAGCACTAGGACTAGCGACAGCACAGATACGCAGTATTTT
TRBD2 TRBJ2-7 12 NA TRBV6-6 CASIAGNYEQYF TGTGCCAGCATAGCGGGGAACTACGAGCAGTACTTC